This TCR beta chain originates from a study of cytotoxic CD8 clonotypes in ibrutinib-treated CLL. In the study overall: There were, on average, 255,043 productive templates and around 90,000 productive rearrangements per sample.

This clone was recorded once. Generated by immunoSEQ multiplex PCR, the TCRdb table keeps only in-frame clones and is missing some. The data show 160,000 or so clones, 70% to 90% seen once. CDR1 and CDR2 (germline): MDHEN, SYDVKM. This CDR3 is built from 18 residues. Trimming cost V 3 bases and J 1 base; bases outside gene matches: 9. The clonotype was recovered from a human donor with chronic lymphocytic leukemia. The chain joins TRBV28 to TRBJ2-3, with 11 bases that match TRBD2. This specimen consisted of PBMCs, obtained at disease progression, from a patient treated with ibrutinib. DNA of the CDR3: TGTGCCAGCAGTTTCCCTCTTAGCGGGAGGGCGGGCACAGATACGCAGTATTTT. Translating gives CASSFPLSGRAGTDTQYF. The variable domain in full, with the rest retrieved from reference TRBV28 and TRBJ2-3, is DVKVTQSSRYLVKRTGEKVFLECVQDMDHENMFWYRQDPGLGLRLIYFSYDVKMKEKGDIPEGYSVSREKKERFSLILESASTNQTSMYLCASSFPLSGRAGTDTQYFGPGTRLTVL.